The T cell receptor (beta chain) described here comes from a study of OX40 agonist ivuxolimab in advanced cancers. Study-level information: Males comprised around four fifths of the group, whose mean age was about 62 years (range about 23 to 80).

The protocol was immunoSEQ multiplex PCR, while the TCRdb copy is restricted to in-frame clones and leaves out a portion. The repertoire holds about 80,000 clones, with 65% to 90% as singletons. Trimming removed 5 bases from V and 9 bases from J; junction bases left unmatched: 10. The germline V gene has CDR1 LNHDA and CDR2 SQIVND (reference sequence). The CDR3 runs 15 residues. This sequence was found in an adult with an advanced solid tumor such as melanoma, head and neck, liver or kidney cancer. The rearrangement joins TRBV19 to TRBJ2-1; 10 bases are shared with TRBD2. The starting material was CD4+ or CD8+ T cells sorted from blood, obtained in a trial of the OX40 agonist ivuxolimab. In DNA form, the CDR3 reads TGTGCCAGTAGTGGACTAGCGGCACAAGGGTCTGAGCAGTTCTTC. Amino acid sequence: CASSGLAAQGSEQFF. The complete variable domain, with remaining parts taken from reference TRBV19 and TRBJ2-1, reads DGGITQSPKYLFRKEGQNVTLSCEQNLNHDAMYWYRQDPGQGLRLIYYSQIVNDFQKGDIAEGYSVSREKKESFPLTVTSAQKNPTAFYLCASSGLAAQGSEQFFGPGTRLTVL.